Below, 13 T cell receptor beta chains from the same sample are listed, as sequenced in a study of OX40 agonist ivuxolimab in advanced cancers. The protocol was immunoSEQ multiplex PCR, while the TCRdb copy is restricted to in-frame clones and leaves out a portion. The sample yields some 94,000 clones, around 91% seen once. The sequencing here drew on CD4+ or CD8+ T cells sorted from blood, taken in a trial of the OX40 agonist ivuxolimab. These receptor sequences come from an adult with an advanced solid tumor such as melanoma, head and neck, liver or kidney cancer.

The count of this clone is one. The J gene is TRBJ2-2, the V gene TRBV9, with D perhaps TRBD1 (6 bases). CDR3 length: 14 amino acids. V was shortened by 6 bases and J by 1 base, with 10 bases between the two germline ends. From germline, CDR1 is SGDLS and CDR2 YYNGEE. Here the CDR3 DNA reads TGTGCCAGCAACCTACAGGGGAACACCGGGGAGCTGTTTTTT. Translated: CASNLQGNTGELFF.

V gene TRBV11-3 combines with J gene TRBJ2-7, with D perhaps given as TRBD1 or TRBD2 (6 bases each). This CDR3 has 14 residues. From germline, CDR1 is SGHNT and CDR2 YENEEA. V lost 2 bases, J lost 1 base, and 9 bases lay in between. The CDR3 spells CASSLRGGSYEQYF. The CDR3 DNA sequence: TGTGCCAGCAGCTTACGAGGGGGGTCCTACGAGCAGTACTTC.

This rearrangement joins TRBV5-1 to TRBJ2-2, with D uncertain. Deletions cut 0 bases from V and 0 bases from J, with 9 bases between. The CDR3 runs 16 residues. The germline V gene has CDR1 SGHRS and CDR2 YFSETQ. This CDR3 reads CASSLVLATNTGELFF. The CDR3 nucleotides read TGCGCCAGCAGCTTGGTTTTAGCCACGAACACCGGGGAGCTGTTTTTT. Full variable domain (missing parts from reference TRBV5-1 and TRBJ2-2): KAGVTQTPRYLIKTRGQQVTLSCSPISGHRSVSWYQQTPGQGLQFLFEYFSETQRNKGNFPGRFSGRQFSNSRSEMNVSTLELGDSALYLCASSLVLATNTGELFFGEGSRLTVL.

The rearrangement uses TRBV27 and TRBJ1-2; 7 bases map to TRBD1. Germline CDR1 MNHEY, CDR2 SMNVEV (reference sequence). The CDR3 consists of 14 residues. The ends lost 2 bases at V and 2 bases at J; junction bases unmatched: 2. CDR3 sequence (DNA): TGTGCCAGCAGTTTAAGCAGGGGGAACTATGGCTACACCTTC. This gives the protein CASSLSRGNYGYTF.

The chain joins TRBV4-2 to TRBJ1-1; maybe TRBD1 (5 bases). CDR3 length: 13 residues. Trimming pared 6 bases from V and 8 bases from J, leaving 16 bases between. In germline, CDR1 is LGHNA, CDR2 YNFKEQ. The CDR3 loop is CASSLQGVSEAFF. The CDR3 DNA follows: TGTGCCAGCAGTTTGCAGGGCGTTTCGGAAGCTTTCTTT.

The rearrangement uses TRBV5-1 and TRBJ2-7; D gene ambiguous. CDR1 and CDR2 from the germline V gene are SGHRS and YFSETQ. V was pared by 2 bases and J by 0 bases, with 9 bases between. This CDR3 is 14 amino acids long. As DNA, the CDR3 is TGCGCCAGCAGCTTCGGGCCGACCTCCTACGAGCAGTACTTC. This sequence encodes CASSFGPTSYEQYF.

The rearrangement links TRBV18 to TRBJ1-2; D not certain. Germline CDR1 reads KGHSH; CDR2 reads LQKENI. The CDR3 is made up of 18 amino acids. The V end was cut by 1 base, the J end by 5 bases, with 23 bases between. The DNA for the CDR3 is TGTGCCAGCTCACCACTCGAACAGACGCTCGCAGCAGGATATGGCTACACCTTC. It is translated as CASSPLEQTLAAGYGYTF. Together with reference TRBV18 and TRBJ1-2, the CDR3 gives the full variable domain: NAGVMQNPRHLVRRRGQEARLRCSPMKGHSHVYWYRQLPEEGLKFMVYLQKENIIDESGMPKERFSAEFPKEGPSILRIQQVVRGDSAAYFCASSPLEQTLAAGYGYTFGSGTRLTVV.

This clone was detected once. The V call is TRBV5-6, the J call TRBJ2-7; D ambiguous. In germline, CDR1 is SGHDT, CDR2 YYEEEE. Trimming left V 9 bases short and J 3 bases short, with 13 bases between. There are 12 residues in the CDR3. As DNA, the CDR3 is TGTGCCATCATGACCGATATCTACGAGCAGTACTTC. Translated, it gives CAIMTDIYEQYF. Combining the CDR3 with reference TRBV5-6 and TRBJ2-7 gives the whole variable domain DAGVTQSPTHLIKTRGQQVTLRCSPKSGHDTVSWYQQALGQGPQFIFQYYEEEERQRGNFPDRFSGHQFPNYSSELNVNALLLGDSALYLCAIMTDIYEQYFGPGTRLTVT.

The chain employs TRBV28 and TRBJ2-7; 8 bases fit TRBD1. V gave up 5 bases and J gave up 5 bases; unmatched junction bases: 8. CDR1 and CDR2 from the germline V gene are MDHEN and SYDVKM. The CDR3 loop spans 14 amino acids. The CDR3 nucleotides are TGTGCCAGCAGTCGAAGACAGGGGAGAGACGAGCAGTACTTC. This gives the protein CASSRRQGRDEQYF.

This rearrangement joins TRBV5-1 to TRBJ2-7; TRBD1 aligns across 8 bases. The CDR3 runs to 14 residues. Trimming removed 4 bases from V and 1 base from J; junction bases left unmatched: 4. Germline V CDR1 and CDR2: SGHRS, YFSETQ. The CDR3 coding sequence is TGCGCCAGCAGCACGAGACAGGGGTCCTACGAGCAGTACTTC. Its protein product is CASSTRQGSYEQYF.

The rearrangement uses TRBV23-1 and TRBJ2-7; D is ambiguous. TRBV23-1 is an ORF, and what it does is uncertain. The CDR3 has 15 residues. Trimming removed 5 bases at V and 0 bases at J, with 14 bases between. The CDR3 DNA is TGCGCCAGCAGTTCCTCCCCCCAGAGCTCCTACGAGCAGTACTTC. Amino acid sequence: CASSSSPQSSYEQYF.

This clone was found a few times. This CDR3 is also generated by other DNA sequences in the sample. The chain combines TRBV28 with TRBJ2-7; D remains ambiguous. The length of the CDR3 is 12 residues. Deletions cut 8 bases from V and 4 bases from J, with 12 bases between. Looked up from germline, CDR1 is MDHEN and CDR2 is SYDVKM. The CDR3 nucleotides are TGTGCCAGCGGAGATGCAGGATACGAGCAGTACTTC. Translated, it gives CASGDAGYEQYF.

CDR3 residues: CASSDGQERGTGELFF. The CDR3 region has the DNA TGTGCCAGTTCTGATGGACAGGAACGCGGGACCGGGGAGCTGTTTTTT. The chain has TRBV19 and TRBJ2-2, with 7 nucleotides matching TRBD1. The CDR3 is 16 amino acids. Germline V gene data show CDR1 as LNHDA and CDR2 as SQIVND (reference sequence). Trimming removed 8 bases from V and 5 bases from J; junction bases left unmatched: 14. Full variable domain (outside the CDR3, taken from reference TRBV19 and TRBJ2-2): DGGITQSPKYLFRKEGQNVTLSCEQNLNHDAMYWYRQDPGQGLRLIYYSQIVNDFQKGDIAEGYSVSREKKESFPLTVTSAQKNPTAFYLCASSDGQERGTGELFFGEGSRLTVL.